This TCR beta chain comes out of a study of cytomegalovirus exposure and HLA in healthy donors. Whole-study findings and limits: Diagnosis of cytomegalovirus status made by the classifier reportedly showed high specificity and sensitivity. Within the approximately 110 validation repertoires, first-cohort TCR clusters tended to co-occur, according to a later analysis. The investigators catalogued 164 TCR beta chains as cytomegalovirus-associated.

This clone was seen once. The antigen is unknown. Method: immunoSEQ multiplex PCR; TCRdb's copy keeps in-frame clones and lacks some. Among more than 95,000 clones listed, about nine tenths were seen once. The validation cohort, a group of more than 95 subjects, included the donors and was separate from the roughly 700-subject first cohort. The V segment lost 4 bases and the J segment 6 bases; nucleotides outside the gene matches: 10. The V gene's germline CDR1 is MGHRA and CDR2 YSYEKL. This CDR3 spans 16 amino acids. The sequence derives from a man in his late teens or twenties in good health and CMV-seronegative. The sample consisted of PBMCs. V usage is TRBV4-1 and J usage is TRBJ2-2; 8 bases are a match to TRBD2. For the CDR3, the DNA is TGCGCCAGCAGCCGTCGACTAGCGCCACAAGCCGGGGAGCTGTTTTTT. Translation gives CASSRRLAPQAGELFF.